Listed here are 22 T cell receptor beta chains from one sample, sequenced in a study of beta chain features in type 1 diabetes. General study results and limits: Researchers report that Type 1 diabetes patients had moderately but significantly shorter TCRB CDR3s across all four CD4+ subsets.

Reverse transcription of all isolated RNA meant that expressed TCRB transcripts were sequenced. Sequencing was performed with immunoSEQ multiplex PCR; in TCRdb, only in-frame clones are kept and a portion is missing. The table lists around 690,000 clones, 12% of them singletons. These receptors are not linked to any known antigen. Material for sequencing was naive CD4+ T cells from blood. The receptors originated from a man in his thirties or forties with type 1 diabetes.

This clone was counted a few times. This chain joins TRBV2 and TRBJ1-2; D call uncertain. Looked up from germline, CDR1 is SNHLY and CDR2 is FYNNEI. This CDR3 has 11 amino acids. The ends were cut back, 7 bases at V and 5 bases at J, with 8 bases in the middle. The CDR3 DNA follows: TGTGCCAGCATTCGTGAATATGGCTACACCTTC. This gives the protein CASIREYGYTF.

This clone was counted between two and nine times. CDR3 coding DNA: TGTGCCAGCACCGAGACCTCTAATGAAAAACTGTTTTTT. Amino acid sequence: CASTETSNEKLFF. This chain connects TRBV11-2 to TRBJ1-4; D is undetermined. The CDR3 length is 13 residues. Per germline, CDR1 SGHAT and CDR2 FQNNGV. The germline V and J ends were trimmed by 7 bases and 3 bases, with 9 bases remaining between them.

This sequence joins TRBV28 and TRBJ2-4, with D tentatively TRBD1 or TRBD2 (6 bases each). Looked up from germline, CDR1 is MDHEN and CDR2 is SYDVKM. V lost 4 bases, J lost 5 bases, and 12 bases lay in between. The length of the CDR3 is 14 residues. The CDR3 DNA reads as TGTGCCAGCAGTTATCCCCGGGGGCAAAACATTCAGTACTTC. Translating it yields CASSYPRGQNIQYF.

This rearrangement joins TRBV7-9 to TRBJ2-3; D is unclear. CDR1 and CDR2 from the germline V gene are SEHNR and FQNEAQ (reference sequence). The CDR3 is 15 amino acids. Trimming removed 1 base from V and 3 bases from J, with 11 bases in between. In DNA form, the CDR3 reads TGTGCCAGCAGCTTAGTGTCCAAAGCTACAGATACGCAGTATTTT. This sequence encodes CASSLVSKATDTQYF.

V is TRBV7-2 and J is TRBJ1-5, with 9 bases aligning to TRBD1. The CDR3 sequence is 15 residues long. Germline V lookup: CDR1 SGHTA, CDR2 FQGNSA. V lost 1 base to trimming and J lost 5 bases; unmatched junction nucleotides: 3. The CDR3 nucleotides are TGTGCCAGCAGCTTAGATACAGGGGGCGATCAGCCCCAGCATTTT. Protein sequence: CASSLDTGGDQPQHF. The full variable domain, rest sourced from reference TRBV7-2 and TRBJ1-5, is GAGVSQSPSNKVTEKGKDVELRCDPISGHTALYWYRQSLGQGLEFLIYFQGNSAPDKSGLPSDRFSAERTGGSVSTLTIQRTQQEDSAVYLCASSLDTGGDQPQHFGDGTRLSIL.

This chain uses TRBV19 with TRBJ2-2; unclear D gene. The length of the CDR3 is 11 residues. V was clipped by 8 bases and J by 1 base, with 2 bases between them. The germline V gene has CDR1 LNHDA and CDR2 SQIVND (reference sequence). In nucleotides, the CDR3 is TGTGCCAGTCGGAACACCGGGGAGCTGTTTTTT. Translation: CASRNTGELFF.

The J gene is TRBJ2-7, the V gene TRBV27; D ambiguous. Trimming pared 6 bases from V and 7 bases from J, leaving 16 bases between. The CDR3 has 13 amino acids. CDR1 MNHEY and CDR2 SMNVEV come from the germline V gene (reference sequence). The CDR3 DNA follows: TGTGCCAGCAGGCGGACGGCCCGTGGGGAGCAGTACTTC. This encodes CASRRTARGEQYF.

This clone was counted between two and nine times. In DNA form, the CDR3 reads TGTGCCAGCAGGCGGGTGGACAATTCACCCCTCCACTTT. This gives the protein CASRRVDNSPLHF. The V call is TRBV11-2, the J call TRBJ1-6; D ambiguous. This CDR3 is 13 amino acids long. From germline, CDR1 is SGHAT and CDR2 FQNNGV. With 6 bases removed from V and 7 bases from J, the gap between germline ends came to 10 bases.

This clone was seen more than once but under ten times. This rearrangement joins TRBV30 to TRBJ1-2; D not resolved. Trimming shortened V by 0 bases and J by 8 bases, and 13 bases separated the two germline ends. CDR3 length: 13 residues. Germline loops: CDR1 GTSNPN, CDR2 SVGIG (reference sequence). The CDR3 spells CAWSVRLVGGYTF. CDR3 in DNA: TGTGCCTGGAGTGTACGGTTGGTCGGGGGCTACACCTTC.

The J gene is TRBJ2-2, the V gene TRBV7-2, with D hard to call. The V gene's germline CDR1 is SGHTA and CDR2 FQGNSA. The V gene lost 1 base and the J gene lost 5 bases, with 2 bases spanning the gap. The CDR3 totals 12 residues. In nucleotides, the CDR3 is TGTGCCAGCAGCTTAGAGACCGGGGAGCTGTTTTTT. Translated: CASSLETGELFF.

The J gene is TRBJ2-3, the V gene TRBV7-6; 12 bases align to TRBD1. Per germline, CDR1 SGHVS and CDR2 FNYEAQ. The CDR3 has 16 amino acids. V lost 3 bases and J lost 4; bases outside the gene matches: 5. CDR3 in amino acids: CASSFSGTGGPDTQYF. The CDR3, as DNA: TGTGCCAGCAGCTTCTCCGGGACAGGGGGCCCAGATACGCAGTATTTT.

There are a few counts of this clone. The chain carries TRBV2 and TRBJ2-2; D is possibly TRBD2 (6 bases). The ends were cut back, 10 bases at V and 3 bases at J, with 12 bases in the middle. The CDR3 loop spans 13 amino acids. Germline CDR1 reads SNHLY; CDR2 reads FYNNEI. The CDR3 here is CATPRGYTGELFF. CDR3 sequence (DNA): TGTGCCACCCCCCGGGGGTACACCGGGGAGCTGTTTTTT.

The chain uses TRBV19 and TRBJ2-2; D may be TRBD1 (5 bases). Germline V gene data show CDR1 as LNHDA and CDR2 as SQIVND (reference sequence). V shed 7 bases and J shed 1 base, with 10 bases lying between them. The CDR3 has 14 amino acids. The CDR3 reads CASILGQNTGELFF. CDR3 DNA: TGTGCCAGTATTCTGGGGCAGAACACCGGGGAGCTGTTTTTT.

This rearrangement joins TRBV10-3 to TRBJ2-1; no clear D gene. The CDR3 is made up of 13 amino acids. The germline V gene encodes CDR1 ENHRY and CDR2 SYGVKD. Trimming took 7 bases from V and 8 from J, leaving 15 bases between them. The CDR3 coding sequence is TGTGCCATCATGGGAACGGAGTCCCATGAGCAGTTCTTC. Its translation: CAIMGTESHEQFF.

The V gene is TRBV6-5, the J gene TRBJ2-3; TRBD2 might be the D (5 bases). CDR3 length: 13 residues. Trimming left V 5 bases short and J 3 bases short, with 9 bases between. Germline-derived CDR1 and CDR2 are MNHEY and SVGAGI. The CDR3 loop reads CASSTPGTDTQYF. The CDR3 DNA reads TGTGCCAGCAGTACTCCGGGAACAGATACGCAGTATTTT.

This clone came up a few times. Distinct nucleotide sequences in the sample also encode this CDR3. The rearrangement uses TRBV7-7 and TRBJ2-5; no definite D call. This CDR3 is 11 amino acids long. Germline assignment: CDR1 SSHAT and CDR2 FNYEAQ (reference sequence). V shed 5 bases and J shed 5 bases, with 6 bases lying between them. This CDR3 is CASSPGETQYF. In nucleotides, the CDR3 is TGTGCCAGCAGCCCCGGGGAGACCCAGTACTTC.

The chain employs TRBV9 and TRBJ2-2; D is uncertain. The V gene lost 0 bases and the J gene lost 1 base, with 7 bases spanning the gap. The germline CDR1 and CDR2 sequences are SGDLS and YYNGEE. The CDR3 length is 15 residues. Written as DNA, the CDR3 is TGTGCCAGCAGCGTAGACTCAGGGAACACCGGGGAGCTGTTTTTT. Its translation is CASSVDSGNTGELFF.

The chain links TRBV5-1 to TRBJ2-7, with 7 bases lining up with TRBD1. After removal of 4 bases from V and 3 bases from J, the junction contained 10 bases not matched to a gene. This CDR3 has 15 residues. Germline V gene data show CDR1 as SGHRS and CDR2 as YFSETQ. Here the CDR3 DNA reads TGCGCCAGCAGCGAACGCCGGGACAGAGTCTACGAGCAGTACTTC. As protein: CASSERRDRVYEQYF.

This clone showed up just a few times. The gene calls are TRBV7-2 and TRBJ2-7, with 7 bases aligning to TRBD1. This CDR3 is built from 15 residues. V lost 3 bases, J lost 2 bases, and 7 bases stayed unmatched. Germline assignment: CDR1 SGHTA and CDR2 FQGNSA. CDR3 in amino acids: CASSFLRDRAYEQYF. CDR3 sequence (DNA): TGTGCCAGCAGCTTTTTGAGGGACAGAGCCTACGAGCAGTACTTC.

The chain has TRBV15 and TRBJ2-7; 10 bases are a match to TRBD1. The J segment lost 7 bases and the V segment lost 3 bases, leaving 21 bases of the junction unmatched. This CDR3 has 19 amino acids. CDR1 LNHNV and CDR2 YYDKDF come from the germline V gene (reference sequence). The CDR3 loop is CATSSVGQGGSYRGEEQYF. CDR3 bases: TGTGCCACCAGCAGTGTTGGACAGGGGGGCTCCTATCGTGGGGAGGAGCAGTACTTC.

The chain couples TRBV15 to TRBJ2-7; the D gene is possibly TRBD2 (5 bases). Germline V CDR1 and CDR2: LNHNV, YYDKDF (reference sequence). With 0 bases removed from V and 2 bases from J, the gap between germline ends came to 8 bases. The CDR3 loop spans 14 amino acids. The CDR3 DNA is TGTGCCACCAGCAGAGATCGGGATACCTACGAGCAGTACTTC. As protein: CATSRDRDTYEQYF. Complete variable domain (other parts from reference TRBV15 and TRBJ2-7): DAMVIQNPRYQVTQFGKPVTLSCSQTLNHNVMYWYQQKSSQAPKLLFHYYDKDFNNEADTPDNFQSRRPNTSFCFLDIRSPGLGDTAMYLCATSRDRDTYEQYFGPGTRLTVT.

The count of this clone is one. This sequence joins TRBV9 and TRBJ1-4; D remains unclear. V shed 0 bases and J shed 3 bases, with 6 bases lying between them. The V gene's germline CDR1 is SGDLS and CDR2 YYNGEE. The CDR3 is 14 residues long. CDR3 sequence: CASSVAGANEKLFF. CDR3 coding DNA: TGTGCCAGCAGCGTAGCTGGGGCTAATGAAAAACTGTTTTTT.